These T cell receptor beta chains were read from a single sample in a study of shared clonotypes between healthy human individuals. The data were produced by immunoSEQ multiplex PCR, yet TCRdb's version contains in-frame clones alone and is incomplete. Counted here are 450,000 to 500,000 clones, 81% occurring once; the ten biggest clones make up roughly 12%. The sample consisted of PBMCs. Receptors originate from a woman in her thirties or forties in good health. Some clones in this sample may be carry-over from other donors' samples. CDR3s include the opening cysteine and the closing phenylalanine or tryptophan. D genes are given only for firm matches. Clone size is stated in some rows and not others, as once, few, many or a class when expanded.

V gene,J gene,CDR3 length,clone size,D gene,CDR3 protein,CDR3 DNA
TRBV19,TRBJ1-3,13,once,-,CASSIGSGNTIYF,TGTGCCAGTAGTATCGGCTCTGGAAACACCATATATTTT
TRBV11-2,TRBJ2-7,15,few,TRBD2,CASSTLSGSSYEQYF,TGTGCCAGCAGCACGCTTAGCGGGAGCTCCTACGAGCAGTACTTC
TRBV7-9,TRBJ2-1,15,-,TRBD2,CASSLEGGRASEQFF,TGTGCCAGCAGCTTAGAGGGCGGGAGGGCCAGTGAGCAGTTCTTC
TRBV7-2,TRBJ1-1,15,-,TRBD1,CASSLLQGAGTEAFF,TGTGCCAGCAGCTTATTACAGGGGGCTGGGACTGAAGCTTTCTTT
TRBV7-2,TRBJ1-1,12,-,-,CASSLGGNEAFF,TGTGCCAGCAGCCTAGGGGGAAATGAGGCTTTCTTT
TRBV5-4,TRBJ2-5,14,once,TRBD1,CASSSRQGQETQYF,TGTGCCAGCAGCTCGAGACAGGGCCAAGAGACCCAGTACTTC
TRBV7-3,TRBJ2-1,17,-,TRBD2,CASTLYPTSGRYNEQFF,TGTGCCAGCACCCTTTACCCTACTAGCGGGAGATACAATGAGCAGTTCTTC
TRBV5-1,TRBJ2-2,15,-,TRBD1,CASSWGTGDTGELFF,TGCGCCAGCAGCTGGGGGACAGGAGACACCGGGGAGCTGTTTTTT
TRBV29-1,TRBJ1-2,16,-,TRBD1,CSVDPGTGGDNYGYTF,TGCAGCGTTGACCCCGGGACAGGGGGTGACAACTATGGCTACACCTTC
TRBV5-1,TRBJ2-5,17,-,-,CASSSSEVHLTGETQYF,TGCGCCAGCAGCTCCTCGGAGGTCCACCTTACGGGGGAGACCCAGTACTTC
TRBV28,TRBJ2-7,17,-,TRBD2,CASTLLPGLAGLDEQYF,TGTGCCAGCACTCTACTTCCGGGACTAGCGGGACTTGACGAGCAGTACTTC
TRBV5-4,TRBJ2-5,14,-,TRBD1,CASSRGQVQETQYF,TGTGCCAGCAGCCGAGGACAGGTTCAAGAGACCCAGTACTTC
TRBV28,TRBJ2-7,16,-,-,CASSWGQGRLSYEQYF,TGTGCCAGCAGTTGGGGTCAGGGAAGATTGTCCTACGAGCAGTACTTC
TRBV6-1,TRBJ1-1,16,-,-,CASSEQDIRMNTEAFF,TGTGCCAGCAGTGAACAAGACATACGCATGAACACTGAAGCTTTCTTT
TRBV7-9,TRBJ1-3,16,-,-,CASSLAGVLSGNTIYF,TGTGCCAGCAGCTTAGCGGGCGTACTATCTGGAAACACCATATATTTT
TRBV5-1,TRBJ2-5,15,-,-,CASSSGQTHQETQYF,TGCGCCAGCAGCTCAGGACAGACTCACCAAGAGACCCAGTACTTC
TRBV5-5,TRBJ1-2,13,-,TRBD1,CASSPTGRYGYTF,TGTGCCAGCAGCCCGACAGGGAGGTATGGCTACACCTTC
TRBV9,TRBJ1-1,17,-,TRBD1,CASSASTGGAPNTEAFF,TGTGCCAGCAGCGCGTCGACAGGGGGCGCCCCGAACACTGAAGCTTTCTTT
TRBV11-3,TRBJ2-3,15,-,TRBD2,CASSKGLAGEDTQYF,TGTGCCAGCAGCAAGGGACTAGCGGGAGAAGATACGCAGTATTTT
TRBV7-9,TRBJ2-1,15,-,TRBD2,CASSSVGTSGTEQFF,TGTGCCAGCAGCTCCGTCGGGACTAGCGGGACCGAGCAGTTCTTC
TRBV18,TRBJ2-7,14,-,-,CASSPSGDSYEQYF,TGTGCCAGCTCACCTAGTGGTGACTCCTACGAGCAGTACTTC
TRBV10-1,TRBJ2-1,15,-,-,CASSDTGGPYNEQFF,TGCGCCAGCAGTGATACCGGGGGCCCCTACAATGAGCAGTTCTTC
TRBV30,TRBJ2-1,11,-,-,CAWSVWPQQFF,TGTGCCTGGAGTGTGTGGCCTCAGCAGTTCTTC
TRBV5-4,TRBJ2-5,15,-,-,CASSPVGRVQETQYF,TGTGCCAGCAGCCCTGTGGGCAGGGTGCAAGAGACCCAGTACTTC
TRBV7-6,TRBJ1-4,16,few,-,CASSTRPGHVTEKLFF,TGTGCCAGCAGCACCCGGCCGGGACACGTAACTGAAAAACTGTTTTTT
TRBV7-2,TRBJ2-1,11,-,-,CASSLDTKQFF,TGTGCCAGCAGCTTAGATACAAAGCAGTTCTTC
TRBV27,TRBJ2-7,15,few,TRBD2,CASSDVTSGSYEQYF,TGTGCCAGCAGTGACGTCACTAGCGGCTCCTACGAGCAGTACTTC
TRBV18,TRBJ2-1,14,-,TRBD2,CASSPTSGYNEQFF,TGTGCCAGCTCACCTACTAGCGGGTACAATGAGCAGTTCTTC
TRBV2,TRBJ2-7,15,many,TRBD2,CASKPGTSGPYEQYF,TGTGCCAGCAAGCCCGGGACTAGCGGTCCCTACGAGCAGTACTTC